Included here is one TCR beta chain sequence, with context. The sample is drawn from a study of T cell changes during pregnancy in multiple sclerosis. Repertoires were generated with immunoSEQ multiplex PCR, while TCRdb's copy carries only in-frame clones and drops some. Among approximately 50,000 clones listed, approximately 91% were seen once. Germline lookup yields CDR1 SGHNT and CDR2 YYREEE (reference sequence). V was trimmed by 4 bases and J by 2 bases, leaving 12 bases between them. The CDR3 is 14 residues long. The TCR comes from a female donor with multiple sclerosis, enrolled in a pregnancy study. V gene TRBV5-4 combines with J gene TRBJ1-1, with D possibly TRBD1 on 5 matching bases. The sample here was peripheral blood, taken in the second trimester of pregnancy. The DNA for the CDR3 is TGTGCCAGCAGCCCCGGACACTCTAACACTGAAGCTTTCTTT. The encoded protein is CASSPGHSNTEAFF.